The 13 T cell receptor beta chains given below trace back to one sample, sequenced in a study of cytomegalovirus exposure and HLA in healthy donors. PCR amplification relied on 60 Vbeta primers (plus 13 Jbeta primers). The assay was immunoSEQ multiplex PCR, and TCRdb's table has in-frame clones only and misses some. The sample records 150,000 to 200,000 clones, less than 80% being singletons. The source material was PBMCs. The receptors were gathered from a man aged 35 to 55 in good health and CMV-seronegative.

This clone has only a few counts. The V and J genes are TRBV6-6 and TRBJ1-5; D is undetermined. The length of the CDR3 is 16 residues. The germline CDR1 and CDR2 sequences are MNHNY and SVGAGI (reference sequence). The V gene lost 0 bases and the J gene lost 7 bases, with 16 bases spanning the gap. The CDR3, as DNA: TGTGCCAGCAGTTACTCGACGGGAACTGAAGGCCAGCCCCAGCATTTT. Its protein product is CASSYSTGTEGQPQHF.

About this clone: At one end, the junction sequence differs from germline, possibly due to a read error. V gene TRBV6-1 combines with J gene TRBJ2-6, with D possibly TRBD1 on 5 matching bases. There are 16 residues in the CDR3. The V gene's germline CDR1 is MNHNS and CDR2 SASEGT. The CDR3 reads CASSADWSSGANGLTF. The DNA of the CDR3 is TGTGCCAGCAGTGCCGACTGGAGCTCTGGGGCCAACGGCCTGACTTTC.

J is TRBJ1-2 and V is TRBV27; TRBD1 matches at 12 bases. The V segment lost 5 bases and the J segment 1 base; nucleotides outside the gene matches: 5. The CDR3 is 16 residues long. Germline V gene data show CDR1 as MNHEY and CDR2 as SMNVEV (reference sequence). CDR3 DNA: TGTGCCAGCAGTAGGGGACAGGGGGCAGTTAACTATGGCTACACCTTC. Protein sequence: CASSRGQGAVNYGYTF.

There are a few counts of this clone. The chain links TRBV5-4 to TRBJ2-5; the D gene is possibly TRBD2 (5 bases). The CDR3 runs to 15 residues. V was pared by 0 bases and J by 1 base, with 10 bases between. The germline CDR1 and CDR2 sequences are SGHNT and YYREEE (reference sequence). CDR3 DNA sequence: TGTGCCAGCAGCTTGGCCGGACTCCTCCAAGAGACCCAGTACTTC. Translation gives CASSLAGLLQETQYF.

The chain joins TRBV27 to TRBJ1-5; no definite D call. Germline CDR1 MNHEY, CDR2 SMNVEV (reference sequence). The V end lost 4 bases, the J end lost 0 bases, and 10 bases lay between the germline ends. This CDR3 region has 15 residues. The chain's CDR3 is CASSSTRASNQPQHF. Here the CDR3 DNA reads TGTGCCAGCAGTTCCACGAGGGCTAGCAATCAGCCCCAGCATTTT.

This clone has more than one count but fewer than ten. This chain connects TRBV28 to TRBJ2-5; 9 bases align to TRBD2. J was trimmed by 3 bases and V by 7 bases; bases with no gene match: 3. The CDR3 runs 13 residues. The germline V gene has CDR1 MDHEN and CDR2 SYDVKM. CDR3 nucleotides: TGTGCCAGCAATAGCGGGAGTAAAGAGACCCAGTACTTC. Amino acids: CASNSGSKETQYF.

The chain has TRBV9 and TRBJ2-1; 9 bases align to TRBD2. V was clipped by 4 bases and J by 9 bases; unmatched bases: 17. CDR3 size: 17 residues. CDR1 is SGDLS, CDR2 YYNGEE, per germline. CDR3 DNA: TGTGCCAGCAGCTCCCCTCTGGGACTAGCATTCTCGGGTGAGCAGTTCTTC. This gives the protein CASSSPLGLAFSGEQFF.

The chain has TRBV5-4 and TRBJ2-6, with D possibly matching TRBD1 (7 bases). CDR3 length equals 19 residues. Trimming took off 1 base at V and 0 bases at J, with 17 bases between the two ends. The germline V gene encodes CDR1 SGHNT and CDR2 YYREEE (reference sequence). This chain's CDR3 is CASSLRRGQTLSGANVLTF. The CDR3, as DNA: TGTGCCAGCAGCTTGAGGAGGGGACAGACCCTCTCTGGGGCCAACGTCCTGACTTTC.

The genes are TRBV6-1 and TRBJ2-5; 8 positions match TRBD1. CDR1 and CDR2 from the germline V gene are MNHNS and SASEGT. The CDR3 covers 15 residues. The junction had 5 bases not matched to a gene; V was cut back by 0 bases and J by 5 bases. The CDR3 region has the DNA TGTGCCAGCAGTGAAGCAGAGGACAGGGTTGAGACCCAGTACTTC. Its protein product is CASSEAEDRVETQYF.

The chain joins TRBV30 to TRBJ2-2; tentative D call: TRBD1 (6 bases). V dropped 1 base and J dropped 0 bases, with 12 bases sitting between them. The CDR3 runs to 16 residues. CDR1 and CDR2 from the germline V gene are GTSNPN and SVGIG (reference sequence). CDR3 nucleotides: TGTGCCTGGAGTGGACCGGGACATACGAACACCGGGGAGCTGTTTTTT. This codes for CAWSGPGHTNTGELFF.

Details on this clone: The same CDR3 is also encoded by other DNA sequences in this sample. The genes are TRBV28 and TRBJ2-7, with D maybe TRBD2 (5 bases). The germline V gene has CDR1 MDHEN and CDR2 SYDVKM. The CDR3 contains 13 residues. V was shortened by 5 bases and J by 3 bases, with 11 bases between the two germline ends. The CDR3 DNA sequence: TGTGCCAGCAGTGCATTAGGAGGCTACGAGCAGTACTTC. Amino acids: CASSALGGYEQYF.

The DNA of the CDR3 is TGTGCCAGCAGCTTAGGAGGGCGGGTCATGACCGAGCAGTACTTC. Its protein product is CASSLGGRVMTEQYF. The chain has TRBV7-2 and TRBJ2-7; possibly TRBD2 for D (5 bases). This CDR3 contains 15 residues. V lost 1 base to trimming and J lost 6 bases, with 16 bases between them. The V gene's germline CDR1 is SGHTA and CDR2 FQGNSA.

The chain recombines TRBV6-5 with TRBJ2-7; perhaps TRBD1 as D (5 bases). The V gene lost 5 bases and the J gene lost 0 bases, with 14 bases spanning the gap. Germline V gene lookup returns CDR1 MNHEY and CDR2 SVGAGI. The CDR3 contains 15 residues. The CDR3 DNA reads TGTGCCAGCAGTGGGCGTGGGGCAGGCTCCTACGAGCAGTACTTC. Its protein product is CASSGRGAGSYEQYF.